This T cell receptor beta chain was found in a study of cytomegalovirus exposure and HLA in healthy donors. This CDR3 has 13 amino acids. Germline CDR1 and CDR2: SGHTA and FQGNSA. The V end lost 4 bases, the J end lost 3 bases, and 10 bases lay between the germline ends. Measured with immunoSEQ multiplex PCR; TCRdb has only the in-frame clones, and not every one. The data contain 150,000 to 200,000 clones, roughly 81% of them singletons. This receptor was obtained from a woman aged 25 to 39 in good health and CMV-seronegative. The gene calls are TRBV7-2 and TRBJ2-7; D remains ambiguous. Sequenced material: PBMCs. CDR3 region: CASSSQTLYEQYF. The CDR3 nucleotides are TGTGCCAGCAGCTCCCAGACACTCTACGAGCAGTACTTC.